This T cell receptor beta chain stems from a study of technical replicates of blood from several donors. The CDR3 covers 14 residues. Germline V lookup: CDR1 MDHEN, CDR2 SYDVKM. The V gene lost 7 bases and the J gene lost 1 base, with 13 bases spanning the gap. TCRdb's table, derived via immunoSEQ multiplex PCR, lists solely in-frame clones and lacks some. The table shows around 85,000 clones, with roughly 94% occurring only once. This clone was detected once. This chain uses TRBV28 with TRBJ1-2, with D possibly being TRBD1 (6 bases). The receptor's source is a human donor in good health. Specimen: T cells isolated from PBMCs. CDR3 protein: CASTVGGDNYGYTF. The CDR3 DNA sequence: TGTGCCAGCACAGTAGGGGGGGATAACTATGGCTACACCTTC.